The 17 T cell receptor beta chains below come from one sample, sequenced in a study of Ad26.COV2.S vaccination and SARS-CoV-2 variants. Clones were sequenced by immunoSEQ multiplex PCR, and TCRdb holds only the in-frame ones, with some missing. Here the sample spans around 450,000 clones, 89% being singletons. Treatment described: approximately 18 received Ad26.COV2.S at low or high dose, single or two shots; roughly 5 received placebo; per-sample allocation not given. Day 63 following the first vaccine or placebo injection was when the samples were taken. The source material was peripheral blood, sampled in a trial of Ad26.COV2.S vaccine versus placebo. The receptors originated from a person aged 18-60 years who received the Ad26.COV2.S COVID-19 vaccine or a placebo.

The chain has TRBV7-2 and TRBJ1-1; TRBD1 might be the D (6 bases). The CDR3 runs to 16 residues. The germline CDR1 and CDR2 sequences are SGHTA and FQGNSA. V was pared by 1 base and J by 0 bases, with 12 bases between. Written as DNA, the CDR3 is TGTGCCAGCAGCTTAGAACAGGGTGGGGTGAACACTGAAGCTTTCTTT. This translates into CASSLEQGGVNTEAFF.

The V and J genes are TRBV2 and TRBJ2-2, with D uncertain. The CDR3 extends over 13 amino acids. V was cut by 2 bases and J by 6 bases, with 7 bases left in between. The germline CDR1 and CDR2 sequences are SNHLY and FYNNEI. The CDR3 nucleotides are TGTGCCAGCAGTGAATATGAACCCGGGGAGCTGTTTTTT. This codes for CASSEYEPGELFF.

This rearrangement joins TRBV6-5 to TRBJ2-7; 7 bases align to TRBD1. The CDR3 is 13 amino acids. The V and J ends lost 7 bases and 0 bases, in that order; junction bases with no gene match: 3. The germline CDR1 and CDR2 sequences are MNHEY and SVGAGI. The CDR3 coding sequence is TGTGCCAGCAAGGGGACAGTCTCCTACGAGCAGTACTTC. Amino acid sequence: CASKGTVSYEQYF.

The CDR3 nucleotides are TGTGCCAGCAGCGAAGGGGGAGTAGAGGCTTTCTTT. It specifies CASSEGGVEAFF. The J gene is TRBJ1-1, the V gene TRBV7-3; TRBD1 might be the D (6 bases). The V end lost 5 bases, the J end lost 11 bases, and 15 bases lay between the germline ends. The CDR3 runs 12 residues. Germline V gene lookup returns CDR1 SGHTA and CDR2 FQGTGA.

V gene TRBV5-5 combines with J gene TRBJ2-1; no clear D gene. CDR1 and CDR2 from the germline V gene are SGHKS and YYEKEE (reference sequence). This CDR3 spans 15 amino acids. The ends were cut back, 0 bases at V and 4 bases at J, with 11 bases in the middle. The CDR3 here is CASSLGAANYNEQFF. The CDR3 nucleotides are TGTGCCAGCAGCTTGGGGGCAGCAAATTACAATGAGCAGTTCTTC.

V is TRBV4-2 and J is TRBJ2-3; the D gene is possibly TRBD2 (5 bases). V shed 1 base and J shed 2 bases, with 16 bases lying between them. The CDR3 is 17 residues long. The V gene's germline CDR1 is LGHNA and CDR2 YNFKEQ. The CDR3 sequence is CASSQGGYGGPTDTQYF. DNA for the CDR3: TGTGCCAGCAGCCAAGGGGGATATGGCGGGCCCACAGATACGCAGTATTTT.

This chain connects TRBV3-1 (or the pseudogene TRBV3-2) to TRBJ2-4; D possibly corresponds to TRBD2 (6 bases). The CDR3 has 13 residues. CDR1 is LGHDT, CDR2 YNNKEL, per germline (reference sequence). Between the trimmed V and J ends, which lost 1 base and 6 bases, there was a span of 7 bases. For the CDR3, the DNA is TGTGCCAGCAGCCAAGTGGGGGGAAACATTCAGTACTTC. Encoded protein: CASSQVGGNIQYF.

The chain has TRBV7-3 and TRBJ2-1; 10 bases line up with TRBD2. Germline V gene data show CDR1 as SGHTA and CDR2 as FQGTGA. There are 16 residues in the CDR3. V shed 1 base and J 8 bases; nucleotides not matched to a gene: 8. The CDR3 here is CASSLNGLAGAHEQFF. The CDR3 DNA reads TGTGCCAGCAGCTTAAACGGGCTAGCGGGAGCCCATGAGCAGTTCTTC. The whole variable domain, remainder taken from reference TRBV7-3 and TRBJ2-1, is GAGVSQTPSNKVTEKGKYVELRCDPISGHTALYWYRQSLGQGPEFLIYFQGTGAADDSGLPNDRFFAVRPEGSVSTLKIQRTERGDSAVYLCASSLNGLAGAHEQFFGPGTRLTVL.

In this sample, this clone turned up once. The chain combines TRBV4-2 with TRBJ1-3; D call uncertain. Trimming removed 0 bases at V and 0 bases at J, with 9 bases between. The CDR3 is 16 residues long. CDR1 is LGHNA and CDR2 is YNFKEQ in the germline V gene. The CDR3 protein is CASSQEYGVSGNTIYF. The CDR3 nucleotides read TGTGCCAGCAGCCAAGAGTACGGGGTCTCTGGAAACACCATATATTTT.

This chain joins TRBV4-1 and TRBJ2-3; D uncertain. Trimming removed 0 bases from V and 1 base from J, with 17 bases in between. The CDR3 consists of 18 residues. Per germline, CDR1 MGHRA and CDR2 YSYEKL. The CDR3 sequence: CASSQDRLVRVGTDTQYF. The CDR3 DNA is TGCGCCAGCAGCCAAGATAGGTTAGTTAGGGTCGGCACAGATACGCAGTATTTT.

This clone was seen a handful of times. The chain employs TRBV2 and TRBJ2-1; D is possibly TRBD2 (6 bases). CDR1 is SNHLY, CDR2 FYNNEI, per germline. The CDR3 consists of 15 residues. The CDR3 here is CALHRQRVDYNEQFF. In nucleotides, the CDR3 is TGTGCACTACATCGCCAGCGGGTGGATTACAATGAGCAGTTCTTC.

The chain joins TRBV24-1 to TRBJ2-3; a possible D gene is TRBD2 (6 bases). The V gene lost 4 bases and the J gene lost 1 base, with 14 bases spanning the gap. The CDR3 extends over 16 amino acids. The germline gives CDR1 KGHDR, CDR2 SFDVKD. CDR3 region: CATSETGTDRTDTQYF. The CDR3 region has the DNA TGTGCCACCAGTGAGACCGGGACTGATCGCACAGATACGCAGTATTTT.

The chain uses TRBV12-5 and TRBJ2-1; D not certain. This CDR3 spans 12 amino acids. The germline CDR1 and CDR2 sequences are LGHNT and FRNRAP. The V end lost 6 bases, the J end lost 10 bases, and 13 bases lay between the germline ends. CDR3 DNA: TGTGCTAGTGGCTTTAGGTCACGGGAGCAGTTCTTC. Residues: CASGFRSREQFF.

This clone was detected once. The chain carries TRBV18 and TRBJ1-3, with D possibly TRBD1 on 5 matching bases. V lost 2 bases, J lost 4 bases, and 15 bases lay in between. The CDR3 spans 16 residues. The germline CDR1 and CDR2 sequences are KGHSH and LQKENI. The CDR3, as DNA: TGTGCCAGCTCACCATCTCTTTCAGGGCGCGGAAACACCATATATTTT. This gives the protein CASSPSLSGRGNTIYF.

The CDR3 loop reads CASSPGQGGFTTEAFF. The CDR3 nucleotides read TGTGCCAGCAGCCCTGGACAGGGAGGGTTTACCACTGAAGCTTTCTTT. This chain joins TRBV7-9 and TRBJ1-1, with 8 bases lining up with TRBD1. The germline CDR1 and CDR2 sequences are SEHNR and FQNEAQ (reference sequence). The CDR3 is 16 residues long. The junction had 12 bases not matched to a gene; V was cut back by 5 bases and J by 4 bases.

J is TRBJ2-6 and V is TRBV5-6; no clear D. CDR3 length equals 13 residues. Per germline, CDR1 SGHDT and CDR2 YYEEEE. V lost 2 bases, J lost 4 bases, and 4 bases lay in between. DNA for the CDR3: TGTGCCAGCAGCTTCTCCGGGGCCAACGTCCTGACTTTC. Its protein is CASSFSGANVLTF.

In DNA, the CDR3 is TGCGCCAGCAGCCCCCTTGGGGGGGGGAGCACAGATACGCAGTATTTT. Its protein is CASSPLGGGSTDTQYF. J is TRBJ2-3 and V is TRBV5-1, with 7 bases matching TRBD2. CDR1 is SGHRS, CDR2 YFSETQ, per germline. The ends lost 4 bases at V and 0 bases at J; junction bases unmatched: 8. This CDR3 comprises 16 residues.